This T cell receptor beta chain was found in a study of chemoradiotherapy in HPV16-positive cancers (dated by TCRdb to the early 2020s). Context from the whole study: Functional T-cell assays on cells from two HPV16-positive patients defined candidate HPV-specific T-cell clones and common TCR motifs. The study set out to ask whether T-cell immunity against the HPV oncoproteins E6 and E7 changes over the course of chemoradiotherapy and whether that immunity affects survival. TCR repertoires from under 90 patients with HPV-related cancers were then used to track the candidate HPV-specific TCRs and motifs.

Repertoires were sampled repeatedly over the course of chemoradiotherapy so that clonal expansion in the tumor microenvironment could be followed. To prepare the library, the immunoSEQ multiplex PCR assay was applied. TCRdb's version of the immuneACCESS table is confined to in-frame rearrangements and falls short of the full clone set. An unresolved V gene accounts for under half of the shortfall where checked; the remainder is of unknown origin. Here the sample has 15,000 to 20,000 clones; more than 90% occur a single time. The top ten clonotypes cover 13% to 15% of the sample. Broad study findings and their caveats: Expansion of candidate HPV-specific clones and E7-related TCR motifs was observed in the tumor microenvironment during treatment, whereas no such expansion was observed for non-HPV-specific T cells. In HPV16-positive patients, expansion of HPV-responsive T cells during chemoradiotherapy was associated with improved recurrence-free survival. The functional definition of HPV-specific T cells was derived from only a couple of HPV16-positive patients, and the survival association was reported for HPV16-positive patients.

About this clone itself: Its antigen is unknown. No base quality information exists; no much larger clone differs at one position.

The sequenced sample was blood, obtained from a patient who underwent chemoradiotherapy. The clonotype was recovered from a human donor with HPV-associated anogenital cancer.

Read as DNA, the sequence is TGTGCCAGCAGCCGCCAAGGTGGCAGCTACAATGAGCAGTTCTTC. This yields the protein CASSRQGGSYNEQFF. The chain links TRBV11-2 with TRBJ2-1; the D gene identity is not certain. V is clipped by 5 bases and J by 3 bases, and the sequence between their germline boundaries is 14 bases long. Taken from cysteine to phenylalanine, the CDR3 has 15 residues. Here the CDR3 DNA is all that survives: 45 bases in frame from base 1. CDR1 and CDR2 were assigned from the germline V gene as SGHAT and FQNNGV.